This is a list of T cell receptor beta chains from one sample in a study of blood T cell repertoires in COVID-19. Sequencing was performed with immunoSEQ multiplex PCR; in TCRdb, only in-frame clones are kept and a portion is missing. The data show 90,000 to 150,000 clones, 70% to 90% seen once. The sequenced material came from peripheral blood. These TCRs come from a man aged 65-85 years who had recovered from COVID-19. Both conserved end residues are part of each CDR3. A D gene is named only where the DNA matches it firmly. Some rows have no size entry. The others give once, few or many, or a class for an expanded clone.

J gene | CDR3 length | V gene | D gene | clone size | CDR3 protein | CDR3 DNA
TRBJ1-3 | 21 | TRBV6-4 | NA | NA | CASSDSIPALPVPSSGNTIYF | TGTGCCAGCAGTGACTCGATTCCTGCTTTGCCAGTACCTAGCTCTGGAAACACCATATATTTT
TRBJ1-1 | 13 | TRBV6-4 | NA | NA | CASSVRLNTEAFF | TGTGCCAGCAGTGTTCGGTTGAACACTGAAGCTTTCTTT
TRBJ1-2 | 11 | TRBV10-2 | NA | NA | CASGQNYGYTF | TGCGCCAGCGGGCAGAACTATGGCTACACCTTC
TRBJ1-2 | 16 | TRBV5-4 | TRBD1 | NA | CASSYRTGATNYGYTF | TGTGCCAGCAGCTACCGGACAGGGGCAACTAACTATGGCTACACCTTC
TRBJ2-3 | 18 | TRBV5-5 | TRBD2 | NA | CASSPGLAGGRGTDTQYF | TGTGCCAGCAGCCCGGGACTAGCGGGAGGGCGCGGCACAGATACGCAGTATTTT
TRBJ1-6 | 16 | TRBV9 | NA | NA | CASSVEGGRGSSPLHF | TGTGCCAGCAGCGTAGAGGGCGGCAGGGGTAGCTCACCCCTCCACTTT
TRBJ2-7 | 15 | TRBV6-5 | TRBD2 | NA | CASSYPTSLSYEQYF | TGTGCCAGCAGTTACCCGACTAGCCTTTCCTACGAGCAGTACTTC
TRBJ1-1 | 13 | TRBV7-9 | NA | NA | CASSLEYGTEAFF | TGTGCCAGCAGCCTCGAATACGGCACTGAAGCTTTCTTT
TRBJ2-5 | 14 | TRBV5-4 | TRBD1 | NA | CASSKGQTQETQYF | TGTGCCAGCAGCAAGGGACAGACCCAAGAGACCCAGTACTTC
TRBJ1-2 | 13 | TRBV2 | NA | NA | CARQAGGGYGYTF | TGTGCCAGGCAGGCGGGAGGAGGCTATGGCTACACCTTC
TRBJ1-2 | 11 | TRBV2 | NA | NA | CASRGGYGYTF | TGTGCCAGCAGGGGGGGCTATGGCTACACCTTC
TRBJ2-1 | 15 | TRBV7-7 | NA | NA | CASSSGGGTYNEQFF | TGTGCCAGCAGCTCCGGTGGGGGGACTTACAATGAGCAGTTCTTC
TRBJ1-2 | 15 | TRBV9 | NA | NA | CASSVVLPLWRGYTF | TGTGCCAGCAGCGTAGTACTTCCCCTTTGGAGAGGCTACACCTTC
TRBJ1-5 | 16 | TRBV27 | TRBD1 | once | CASSLGPGTGNQPQHF | TGTGCCAGCAGTTTAGGTCCCGGGACAGGTAATCAGCCCCAGCATTTT
TRBJ1-2 | 12 | TRBV19 | TRBD1 | NA | CASMTGEDGYTF | TGTGCCAGTATGACAGGGGAGGATGGCTACACCTTC
TRBJ2-7 | 18 | TRBV28 | TRBD2 | NA | CASSSPELADSLGYEQYF | TGTGCCAGCAGTTCCCCGGAACTAGCGGACTCCTTGGGCTACGAGCAGTACTTC
TRBJ2-3 | 15 | TRBV11-3 | NA | NA | CASSAGLTPTDTQYF | TGTGCCAGCAGCGCCGGACTGACACCCACAGATACGCAGTATTTT
TRBJ1-2 | 15 | TRBV7-2 | NA | NA | CASSLVAGADYGYTF | TGTGCCAGCAGCTTAGTCGCGGGGGCGGACTATGGCTACACCTTC
TRBJ2-7 | 14 | TRBV5-6 | NA | NA | CASSLGIPGYEQYF | TGTGCCAGCAGTCTCGGGATCCCGGGCTACGAGCAGTACTTC
TRBJ2-1 | 13 | TRBV7-7 | NA | NA | CASSLDSFNEQFF | TGTGCCAGCAGCTTAGATAGCTTCAATGAGCAGTTCTTC
TRBJ2-3 | 12 | TRBV7-2 | NA | NA | CASRGAADTQYF | TGTGCCAGCAGGGGAGCAGCAGATACGCAGTATTTT
TRBJ2-5 | 14 | TRBV23-1 | NA | NA | CASSPGRGKEAQYF | TGCGCCAGCAGTCCTGGCAGGGGAAAAGAGGCCCAGTACTTC
TRBJ2-7 | 13 | TRBV29-1 | NA | NA | CSVGRAMGLEQYF | TGCAGCGTTGGGAGAGCAATGGGTCTCGAGCAGTACTTC
TRBJ1-2 | 13 | TRBV6-5 | TRBD1 | NA | CASRATGEDGYTF | TGTGCCAGCAGGGCGACAGGGGAAGATGGCTACACCTTC
TRBJ2-3 | 15 | TRBV7-2 | TRBD2 | NA | CASSLPRGSADTQYF | TGTGCCAGCAGTCTACCCCGCGGGAGCGCAGATACGCAGTATTTT
TRBJ2-7 | 17 | TRBV2 | TRBD2 | NA | CASSVPSGRPSSYEQYF | TGTGCCAGCAGTGTTCCTAGCGGGAGGCCTAGCTCCTACGAGCAGTACTTC
TRBJ2-7 | 14 | TRBV18 | TRBD1 | NA | CASSQGQGRSEQYF | TGTGCCAGCTCTCAGGGACAGGGTCGATCCGAGCAGTACTTC
TRBJ2-3 | 15 | TRBV5-1 | TRBD2 | NA | CASSFVVSGGDTQYF | TGCGCCAGCAGCTTTGTAGTTAGCGGGGGAGATACGCAGTATTTT
TRBJ2-4 | 11 | TRBV11-2 | NA | NA | CASSLGAVQYF | TGTGCCAGCAGCTTGGGGGCCGTTCAGTACTTC
TRBJ2-1 | 13 | TRBV7-2 | NA | NA | CASSLVTEGEQFF | TGTGCCAGCAGCTTAGTCACTGAGGGTGAGCAGTTCTTC
TRBJ1-2 | 13 | TRBV6-4 | NA | NA | CASSDGQANGYTF | TGTGCCAGCAGTGACGGGCAGGCGAATGGCTACACCTTC
TRBJ2-7 | 16 | TRBV2 | TRBD2 | NA | CASSYCGTSVGCEQYF | TGTGCCAGCAGCTATTGCGGGACTAGCGTAGGATGCGAGCAGTACTTC
TRBJ1-2 | 14 | TRBV9 | NA | once | CASSVEGHYYGYTF | TGTGCCAGCAGCGTAGAAGGACACTACTATGGCTACACCTTC
TRBJ1-1 | 14 | TRBV7-8 | NA | NA | CASSRARRDGEAFF | TGTGCCAGCAGCCGAGCCCGCCGGGATGGTGAAGCTTTCTTT
TRBJ2-7 | 12 | TRBV3-1/TRBV3-2 | NA | NA | CASSQSRGEQYF | TGTGCCAGCAGCCAAAGCAGGGGCGAGCAGTACTTC
TRBJ2-1 | 14 | TRBV6-4 | NA | NA | CASSGAGGGAEQFF | TGTGCCAGCAGTGGGGCCGGAGGGGGGGCGGAGCAGTTCTTC
TRBJ1-1 | 14 | TRBV3-1/TRBV3-2 | NA | NA | CASSQGGSPAGAFF | TGTGCCAGCAGCCAAGGAGGGTCCCCAGCCGGAGCTTTCTTT
TRBJ1-4 | 15 | TRBV5-1 | TRBD1 | NA | CASSFRTGVNEKLFF | TGCGCCAGCAGCTTCCGGACAGGGGTGAATGAAAAACTGTTTTTT
TRBJ1-3 | 17 | TRBV18 | NA | NA | CASSGTGTPSSGNTIYF | TGTGCCAGCTCTGGAACAGGGACGCCTAGCTCTGGAAACACCATATATTTT
TRBJ2-7 | 15 | TRBV5-1 | TRBD2 | NA | CASSLDLAGGTEQYF | TGCGCCAGCAGCTTGGATTTAGCGGGAGGCACCGAGCAGTACTTC
TRBJ1-6 | 14 | TRBV2 | TRBD1 | NA | CASTNRGNNSPLHF | TGTGCCAGCACGAACAGGGGCAATAATTCACCCCTCCACTTT
TRBJ2-7 | 15 | TRBV28 | TRBD1 | NA | CASSPRDREANEQYF | TGTGCCAGCAGTCCCCGGGACAGGGAAGCAAACGAGCAGTACTTC
TRBJ1-2 | 12 | TRBV7-3 | TRBD1 | NA | CASSSDRVVYTF | TGTGCCAGCAGCTCCGACAGGGTAGTCTACACCTTC
TRBJ1-1 | 15 | TRBV6-5 | TRBD1 | NA | CASSYGDRLNTEAFF | TGTGCCAGCAGTTACGGGGACAGACTTAACACTGAAGCTTTCTTT
TRBJ1-2 | 16 | TRBV7-2 | NA | NA | CASSLARAGANYGYTF | TGTGCCAGCAGCTTAGCTCGGGCAGGGGCGAACTATGGCTACACCTTC